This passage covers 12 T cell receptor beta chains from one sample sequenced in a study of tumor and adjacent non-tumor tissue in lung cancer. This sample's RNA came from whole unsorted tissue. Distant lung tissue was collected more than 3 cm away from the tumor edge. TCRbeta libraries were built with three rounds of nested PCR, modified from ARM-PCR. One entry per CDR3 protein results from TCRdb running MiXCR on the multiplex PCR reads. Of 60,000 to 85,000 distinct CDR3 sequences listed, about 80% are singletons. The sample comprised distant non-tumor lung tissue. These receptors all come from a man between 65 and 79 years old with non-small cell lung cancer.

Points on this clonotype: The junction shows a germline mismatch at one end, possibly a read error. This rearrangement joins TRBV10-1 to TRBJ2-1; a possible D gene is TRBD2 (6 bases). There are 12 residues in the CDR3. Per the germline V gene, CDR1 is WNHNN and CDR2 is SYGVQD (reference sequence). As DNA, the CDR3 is TGCGCCAGCTGGGGAGGCTCCAATGAACAGTTCTTC. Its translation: CASWGGSNEQFF.

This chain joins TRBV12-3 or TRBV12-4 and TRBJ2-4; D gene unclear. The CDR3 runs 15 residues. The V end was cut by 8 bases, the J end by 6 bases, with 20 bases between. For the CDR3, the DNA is TGTGCCAGCTGTTCAACCGACATCTCATCAAACATTCAGTACTTC. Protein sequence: CASCSTDISSNIQYF.

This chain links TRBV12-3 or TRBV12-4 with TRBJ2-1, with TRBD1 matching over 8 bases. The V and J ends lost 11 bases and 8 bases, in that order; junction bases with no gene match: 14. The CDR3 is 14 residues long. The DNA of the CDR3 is TGTGCCGGCAATTTAGGACAGGGTAGCGATGAGCAGTTCTTC. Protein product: CAGNLGQGSDEQFF.

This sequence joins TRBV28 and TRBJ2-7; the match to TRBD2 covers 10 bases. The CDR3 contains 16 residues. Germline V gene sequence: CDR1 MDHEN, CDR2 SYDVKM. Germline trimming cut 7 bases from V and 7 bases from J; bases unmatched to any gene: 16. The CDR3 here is CASNLPGLARREEQYF. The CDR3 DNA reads TGTGCCAGCAATTTGCCGGGACTAGCGAGAAGAGAGGAGCAGTACTTC.

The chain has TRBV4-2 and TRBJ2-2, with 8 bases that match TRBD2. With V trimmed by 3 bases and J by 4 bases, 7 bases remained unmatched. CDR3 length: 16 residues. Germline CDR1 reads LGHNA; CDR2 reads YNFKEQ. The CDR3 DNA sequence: TGTGCCAGCAGCCAGGTCCCAGCGGGAGTCACCGGGGAGCTGTTTTTT. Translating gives CASSQVPAGVTGELFF.

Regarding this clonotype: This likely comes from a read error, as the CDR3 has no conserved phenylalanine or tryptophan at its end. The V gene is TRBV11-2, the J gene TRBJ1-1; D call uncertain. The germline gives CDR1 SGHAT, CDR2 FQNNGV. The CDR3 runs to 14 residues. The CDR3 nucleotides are TGTGCCGGCAGCCGGACGACGGTTTACAATGAAGCTTTCCTT. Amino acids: CAGSRTTVYNEAFL.

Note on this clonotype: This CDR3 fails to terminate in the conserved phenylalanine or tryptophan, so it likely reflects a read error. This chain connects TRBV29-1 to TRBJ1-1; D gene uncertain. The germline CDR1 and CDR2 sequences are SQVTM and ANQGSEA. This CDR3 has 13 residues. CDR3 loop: CSVVIQMNNEAFL. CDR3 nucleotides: TGCAGCGTTGTTATCCAGATGAACAATGAAGCTTTCCTT.

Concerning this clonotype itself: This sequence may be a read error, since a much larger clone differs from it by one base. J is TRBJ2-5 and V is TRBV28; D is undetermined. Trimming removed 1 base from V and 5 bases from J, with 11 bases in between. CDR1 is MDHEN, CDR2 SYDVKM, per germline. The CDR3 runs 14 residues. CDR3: CASSLYPVRETQYF. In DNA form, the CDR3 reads TGTGCCAGCAGTTTATACCCAGTGAGGGAGACCCAGTACTTC.

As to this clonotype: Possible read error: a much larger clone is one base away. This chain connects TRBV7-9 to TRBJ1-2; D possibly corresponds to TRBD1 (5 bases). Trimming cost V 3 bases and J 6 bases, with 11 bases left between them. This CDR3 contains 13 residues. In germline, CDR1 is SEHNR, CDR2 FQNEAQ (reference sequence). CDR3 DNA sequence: TGTGCCAGCAGCTTGGGACGGATCAATGGCTACACCTTC. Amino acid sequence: CASSLGRINGYTF.

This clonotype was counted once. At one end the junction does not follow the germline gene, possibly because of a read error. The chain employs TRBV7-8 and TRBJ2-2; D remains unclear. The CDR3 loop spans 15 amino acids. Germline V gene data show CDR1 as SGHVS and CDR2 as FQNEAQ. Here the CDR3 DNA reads TGTGCCAGGAGCTTAGTTTTGGTCAAGACCGGGGAGCTGTTTTTT. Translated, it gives CARSLVLVKTGELFF.

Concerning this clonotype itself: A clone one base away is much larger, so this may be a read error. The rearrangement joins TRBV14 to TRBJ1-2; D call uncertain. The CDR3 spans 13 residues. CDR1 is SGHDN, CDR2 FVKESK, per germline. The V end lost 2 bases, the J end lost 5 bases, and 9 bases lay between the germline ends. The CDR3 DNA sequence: TGTGCCAGCAGCCAAACATATTTATATGGCTACACCTTC. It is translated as CASSQTYLYGYTF.

The DNA of the CDR3 is TGCAGCGTGGAAAGGGCGGCACCGACATACGAGCAGTACTTC. Amino acids: CSVERAAPTYEQYF. The chain employs TRBV29-1 and TRBJ2-7; D unclear. CDR1 and CDR2 (germline): SQVTM, ANQGSEA. The CDR3 totals 14 residues. V was clipped by 6 bases and J by 4 bases, with 19 bases between them.